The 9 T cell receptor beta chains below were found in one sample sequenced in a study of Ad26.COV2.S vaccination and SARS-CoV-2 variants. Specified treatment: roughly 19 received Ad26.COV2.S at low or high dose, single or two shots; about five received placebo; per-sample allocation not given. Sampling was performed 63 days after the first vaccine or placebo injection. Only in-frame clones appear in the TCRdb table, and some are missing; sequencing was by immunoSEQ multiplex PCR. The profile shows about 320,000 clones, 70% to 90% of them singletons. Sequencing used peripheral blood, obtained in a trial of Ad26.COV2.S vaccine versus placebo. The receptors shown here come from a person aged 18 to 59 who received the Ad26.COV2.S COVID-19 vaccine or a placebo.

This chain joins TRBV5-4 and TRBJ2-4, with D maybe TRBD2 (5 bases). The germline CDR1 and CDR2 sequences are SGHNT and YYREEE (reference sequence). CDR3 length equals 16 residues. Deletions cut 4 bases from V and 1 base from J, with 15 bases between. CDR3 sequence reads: CASSPVGSIAKNIQYF. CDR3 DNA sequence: TGTGCCAGCAGCCCAGTAGGGAGTATTGCCAAAAACATTCAGTACTTC.

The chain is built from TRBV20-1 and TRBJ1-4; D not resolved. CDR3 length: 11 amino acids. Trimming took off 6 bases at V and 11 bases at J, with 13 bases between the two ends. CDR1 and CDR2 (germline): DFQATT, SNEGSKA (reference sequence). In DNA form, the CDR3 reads TGCAGTGCCGGACCCCATGGGAAACTGTTTTTT. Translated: CSAGPHGKLFF.

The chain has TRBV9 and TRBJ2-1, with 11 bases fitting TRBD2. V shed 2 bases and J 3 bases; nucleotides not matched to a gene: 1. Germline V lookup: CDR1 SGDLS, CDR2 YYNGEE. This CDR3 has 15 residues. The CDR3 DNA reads TGTGCCAGCAGCGTGGGGACTAGCGGCTACAATGAGCAGTTCTTC. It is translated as CASSVGTSGYNEQFF. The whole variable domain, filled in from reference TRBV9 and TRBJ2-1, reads DSGVTQTPKHLITATGQRVTLRCSPRSGDLSVYWYQQSLDQGLQFLIQYYNGEERAKGNILERFSAQQFPDLHSELNLSSLELGDSALYFCASSVGTSGYNEQFFGPGTRLTVL.

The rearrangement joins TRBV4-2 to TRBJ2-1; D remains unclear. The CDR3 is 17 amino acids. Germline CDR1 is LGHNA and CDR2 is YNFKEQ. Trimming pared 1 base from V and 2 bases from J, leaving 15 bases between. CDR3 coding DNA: TGTGCCAGCAGCCAAGTAGGGAACAAAATCACCTACAATGAGCAGTTCTTC. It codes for CASSQVGNKITYNEQFF.

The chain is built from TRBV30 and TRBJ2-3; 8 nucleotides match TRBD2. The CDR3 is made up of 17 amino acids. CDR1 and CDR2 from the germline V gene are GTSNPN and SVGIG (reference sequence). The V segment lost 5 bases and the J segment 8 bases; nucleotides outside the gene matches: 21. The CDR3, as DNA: TGTGCCTGGCTCGCGCAGCGGGGGCCTGCCCGGCGTATTACGCAGTATTTT. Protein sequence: CAWLAQRGPARRITQYF.

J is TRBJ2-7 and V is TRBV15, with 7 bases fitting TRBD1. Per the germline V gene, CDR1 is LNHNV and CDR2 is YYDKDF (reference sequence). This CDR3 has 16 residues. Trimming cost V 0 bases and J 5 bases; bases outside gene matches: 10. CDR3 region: CATSRDEGTVGNEQYF. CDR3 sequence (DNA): TGTGCCACCAGCAGAGATGAAGGGACAGTGGGCAACGAGCAGTACTTC.

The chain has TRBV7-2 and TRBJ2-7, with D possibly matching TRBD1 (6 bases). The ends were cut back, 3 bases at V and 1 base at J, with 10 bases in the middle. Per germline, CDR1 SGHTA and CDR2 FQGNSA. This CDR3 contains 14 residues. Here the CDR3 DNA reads TGTGCCAGCAGCTTGAACAGGGTATCCTACGAGCAGTACTTC. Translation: CASSLNRVSYEQYF.

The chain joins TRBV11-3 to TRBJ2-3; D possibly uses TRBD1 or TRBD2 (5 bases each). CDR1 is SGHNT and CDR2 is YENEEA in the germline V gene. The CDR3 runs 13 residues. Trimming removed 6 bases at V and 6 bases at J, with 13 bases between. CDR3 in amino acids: CASSVGGADTQYF. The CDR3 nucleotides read TGTGCCAGCAGTGTTGGGGGTGCCGATACGCAGTATTTT. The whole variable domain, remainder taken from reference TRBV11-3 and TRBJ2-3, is EAGVVQSPRYKIIEKKQPVAFWCNPISGHNTLYWYLQNLGQGPELLIRYENEEAVDDSQLPKDRFSAERLKGVDSTLKIQPAELGDSAVYLCASSVGGADTQYFGPGTRLTVL.

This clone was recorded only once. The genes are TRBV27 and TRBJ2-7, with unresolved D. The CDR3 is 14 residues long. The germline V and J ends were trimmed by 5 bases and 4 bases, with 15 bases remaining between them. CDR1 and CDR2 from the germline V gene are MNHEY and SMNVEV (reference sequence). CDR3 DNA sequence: TGTGCCAGCAGTATGGGATCTTTAGGGTACGAGCAGTACTTC. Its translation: CASSMGSLGYEQYF.